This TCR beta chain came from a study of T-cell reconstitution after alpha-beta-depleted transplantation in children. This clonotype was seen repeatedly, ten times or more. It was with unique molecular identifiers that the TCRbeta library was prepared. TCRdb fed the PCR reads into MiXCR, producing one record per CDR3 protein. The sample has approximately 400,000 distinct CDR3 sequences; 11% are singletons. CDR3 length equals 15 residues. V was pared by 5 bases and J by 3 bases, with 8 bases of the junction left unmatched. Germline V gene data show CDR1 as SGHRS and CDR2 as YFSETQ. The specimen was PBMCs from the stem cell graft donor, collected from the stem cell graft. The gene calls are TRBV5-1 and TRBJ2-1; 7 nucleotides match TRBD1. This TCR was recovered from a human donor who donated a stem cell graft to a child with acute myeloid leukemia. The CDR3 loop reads CASRSDRNGYNEQFF. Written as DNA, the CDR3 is TGCGCCAGCAGATCGGACAGGAATGGCTACAATGAGCAGTTCTTC.